The following is a T cell receptor (beta chain) sequence with its context. Its antigen is undetermined. This may be a read error, as it is one base from a much larger clone. The CDR3 totals 11 residues. TCR beta cDNA was prepared out of approximately 500 ng total RNA by means of a constant-region primer. Construction of TCR beta libraries relied on three successive nested multiplex PCR rounds employing slightly modified ARM-PCR. For around 9 cycles apiece, the opening two PCR rounds ran with TRBV1-TRBV30 forward primers and a C-beta reverse primer. TCRdb re-called the multiplex PCR reads through MiXCR, storing one row per CDR3 protein. The data hold 330,000 or so distinct CDR3 sequences, with roughly 61% observed a single time. Unsorted whole blood served as the source of blood RNA, and germline DNA was extracted as well. The patients carried chronic HBV infection and had received no treatment. The sample comes from a study of tumor-infiltrating lymphocytes in primary liver carcinoma. Study-level information: Patients, male and female, were 30 to 69 years old. Sample counts of productive TCRbeta reads spanned roughly 3.5 to 8 million; these counts were similar across tissue types.

Study-level findings and limits: Blood trailed tumors significantly in top-250-clone fraction (p = 0.039).

This clonotype was sampled from a man aged 40-55 years with primary liver carcinoma and hepatitis B virus infection. The sample consisted of peripheral blood. The rearrangement uses TRBV12-3 or TRBV12-4 and TRBJ2-7; D gene unclear. The CDR3 sequence: CASSIVDERYF. The DNA of the CDR3 is TGTGCCAGCAGTATAGTGGACGAGCGGTACTTC.